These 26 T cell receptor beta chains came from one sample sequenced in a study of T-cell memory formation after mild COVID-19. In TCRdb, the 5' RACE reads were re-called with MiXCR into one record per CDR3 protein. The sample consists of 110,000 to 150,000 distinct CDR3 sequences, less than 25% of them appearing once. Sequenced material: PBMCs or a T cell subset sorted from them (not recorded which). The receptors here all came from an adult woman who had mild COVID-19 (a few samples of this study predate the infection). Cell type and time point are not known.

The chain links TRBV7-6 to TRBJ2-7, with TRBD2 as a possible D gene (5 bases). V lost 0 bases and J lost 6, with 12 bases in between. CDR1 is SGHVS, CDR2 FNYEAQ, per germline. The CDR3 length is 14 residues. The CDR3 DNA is TGTGCCAGCAGCTTAGCGCCTAGCACCTCCGAGCAGTACTTC. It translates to CASSLAPSTSEQYF. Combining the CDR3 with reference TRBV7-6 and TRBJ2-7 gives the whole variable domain GAGVSQSPRYKVTKRGQDVALRCDPISGHVSLYWYRQALGQGPEFLTYFNYEAQQDKSGLPNDRFSAERPEGSISTLTIQRTEQRDSAMYRCASSLAPSTSEQYFGPGTRLTVT.

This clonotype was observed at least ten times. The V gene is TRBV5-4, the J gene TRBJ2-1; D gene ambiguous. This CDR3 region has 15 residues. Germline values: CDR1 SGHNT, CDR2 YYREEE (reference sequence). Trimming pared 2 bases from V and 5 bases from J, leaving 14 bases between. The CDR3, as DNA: TGTGCCAGCAGCTTTCGCAACGAAGGACACAATGAGCAGTTCTTC. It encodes CASSFRNEGHNEQFF.

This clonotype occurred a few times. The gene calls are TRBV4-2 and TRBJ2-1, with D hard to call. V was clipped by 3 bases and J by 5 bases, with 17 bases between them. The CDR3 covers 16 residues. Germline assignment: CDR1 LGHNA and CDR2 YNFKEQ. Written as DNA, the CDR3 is TGTGCCAGCAGCCAGGTCGAGCTCCAGGTAGACAATGAGCAGTTCTTC. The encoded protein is CASSQVELQVDNEQFF.

CDR3 coding DNA: TGCGCCAGGTGGGGAAGGTGCGAGCAGTACTTC. This encodes CARWGRCEQYF. V usage is TRBV5-1 and J usage is TRBJ2-7; D remains unclear. The length of the CDR3 is 11 residues. The ends were cut back, 8 bases at V and 6 bases at J, with 12 bases in the middle. The germline CDR1 and CDR2 sequences are SGHRS and YFSETQ.

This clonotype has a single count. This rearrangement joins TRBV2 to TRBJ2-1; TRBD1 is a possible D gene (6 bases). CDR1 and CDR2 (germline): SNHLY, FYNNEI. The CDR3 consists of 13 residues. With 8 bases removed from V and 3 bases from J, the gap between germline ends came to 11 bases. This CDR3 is CASGGHLYNEQFF. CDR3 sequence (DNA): TGTGCCAGCGGGGGACACCTCTACAATGAGCAGTTCTTC.

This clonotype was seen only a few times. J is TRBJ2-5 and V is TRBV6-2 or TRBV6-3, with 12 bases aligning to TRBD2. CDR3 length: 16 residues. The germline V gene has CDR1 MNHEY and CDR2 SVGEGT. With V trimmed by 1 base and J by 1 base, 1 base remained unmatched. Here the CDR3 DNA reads TGTGCCAGCAGTTACTTGGGACTAGCGGGCCAAGAGACCCAGTACTTC. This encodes CASSYLGLAGQETQYF.

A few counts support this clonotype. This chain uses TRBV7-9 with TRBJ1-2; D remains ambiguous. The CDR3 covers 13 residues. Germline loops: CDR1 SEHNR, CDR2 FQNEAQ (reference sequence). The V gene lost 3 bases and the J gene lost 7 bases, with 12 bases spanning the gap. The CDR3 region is CASSFRDGFGYTF. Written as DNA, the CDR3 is TGTGCCAGCAGCTTCCGTGACGGGTTTGGCTACACCTTC.

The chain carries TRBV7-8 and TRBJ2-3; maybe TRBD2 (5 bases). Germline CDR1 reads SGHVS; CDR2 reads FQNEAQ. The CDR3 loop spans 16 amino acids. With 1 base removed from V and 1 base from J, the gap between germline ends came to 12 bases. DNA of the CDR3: TGTGCCAGCAGCTTAGGTACGGCGGGCCGCACAGATACGCAGTATTTT. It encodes CASSLGTAGRTDTQYF. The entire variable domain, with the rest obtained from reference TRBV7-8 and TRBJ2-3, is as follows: GAGVSQSPRYKVAKRGQDVALRCDPISGHVSLFWYQQALGQGPEFLTYFQNEAQLDKSGLPSDRFFAERPEGSVSTLKIQRTQQEDSAVYLCASSLGTAGRTDTQYFGPGTRLTVL.

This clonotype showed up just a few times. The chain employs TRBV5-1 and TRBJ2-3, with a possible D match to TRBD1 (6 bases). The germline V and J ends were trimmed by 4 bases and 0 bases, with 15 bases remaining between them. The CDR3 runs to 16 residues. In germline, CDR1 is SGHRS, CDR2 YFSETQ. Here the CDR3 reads CASSRQGSRSTDTQYF. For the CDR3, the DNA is TGCGCCAGCAGCCGCCAGGGGAGCCGTAGCACAGATACGCAGTATTTT.

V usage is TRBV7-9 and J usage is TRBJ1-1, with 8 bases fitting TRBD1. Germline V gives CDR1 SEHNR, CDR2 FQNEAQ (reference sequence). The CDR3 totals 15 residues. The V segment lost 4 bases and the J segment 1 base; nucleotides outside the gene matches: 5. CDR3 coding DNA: TGTGCCAGCAGCTCCGCACAGGGGGGGAACACTGAAGCTTTCTTT. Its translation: CASSSAQGGNTEAFF.

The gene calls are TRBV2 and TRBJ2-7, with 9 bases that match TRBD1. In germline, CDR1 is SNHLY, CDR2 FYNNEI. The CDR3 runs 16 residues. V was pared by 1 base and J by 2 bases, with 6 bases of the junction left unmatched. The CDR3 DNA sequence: TGTGCCAGCAGTGAAGGAACAGGGGGCCCAGCCTACGAGCAGTACTTC. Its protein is CASSEGTGGPAYEQYF.

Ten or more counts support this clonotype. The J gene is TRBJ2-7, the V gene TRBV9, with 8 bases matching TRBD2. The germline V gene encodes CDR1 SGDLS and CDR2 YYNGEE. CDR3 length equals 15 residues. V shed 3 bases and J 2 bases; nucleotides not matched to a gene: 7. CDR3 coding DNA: TGTGCCAGCAGCGCAACACCGGGACTAGCCTACGAGCAGTACTTC. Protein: CASSATPGLAYEQYF.

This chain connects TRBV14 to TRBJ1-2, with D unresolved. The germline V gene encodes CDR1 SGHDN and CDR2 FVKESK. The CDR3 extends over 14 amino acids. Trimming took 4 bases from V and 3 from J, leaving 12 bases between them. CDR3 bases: TGTGCCAGCAGCCTTATTGAGAGTGACTATGGCTACACCTTC. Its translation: CASSLIESDYGYTF.

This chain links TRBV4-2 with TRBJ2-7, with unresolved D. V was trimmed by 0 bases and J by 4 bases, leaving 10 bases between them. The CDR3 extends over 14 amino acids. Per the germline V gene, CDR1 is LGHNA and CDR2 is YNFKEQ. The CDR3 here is CASSQDPPGYEQYF. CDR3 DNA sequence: TGTGCCAGCAGCCAAGACCCACCTGGGTACGAGCAGTACTTC.

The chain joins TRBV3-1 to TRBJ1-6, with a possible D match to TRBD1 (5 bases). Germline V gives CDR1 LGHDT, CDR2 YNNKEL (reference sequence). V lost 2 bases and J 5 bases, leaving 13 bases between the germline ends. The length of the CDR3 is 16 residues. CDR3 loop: CASSQLPGPDNSPLHF. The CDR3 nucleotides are TGTGCCAGCAGCCAACTCCCAGGGCCCGATAATTCACCCCTCCACTTT.

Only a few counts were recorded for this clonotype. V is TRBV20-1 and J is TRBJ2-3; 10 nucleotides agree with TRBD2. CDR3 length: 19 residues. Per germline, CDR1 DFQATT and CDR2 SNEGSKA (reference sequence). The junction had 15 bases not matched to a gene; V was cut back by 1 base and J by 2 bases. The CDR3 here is CSARGLLAGVELHTDTQYF. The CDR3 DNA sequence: TGCAGTGCTAGAGGTCTTCTAGCGGGGGTTGAGCTACACACAGATACGCAGTATTTT.

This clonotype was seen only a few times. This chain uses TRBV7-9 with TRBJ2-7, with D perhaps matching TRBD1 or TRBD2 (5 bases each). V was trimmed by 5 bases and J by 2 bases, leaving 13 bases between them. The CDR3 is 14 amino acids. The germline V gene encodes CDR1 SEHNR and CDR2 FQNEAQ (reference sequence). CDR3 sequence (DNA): TGTGCCAGCAGCGTCCGGGACGGAACCTACGAGCAGTACTTC. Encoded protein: CASSVRDGTYEQYF.

The CDR3 region is CASMAWGYGYTF. The DNA for the CDR3 is TGTGCCAGCATGGCGTGGGGGTATGGCTACACCTTC. The V and J genes are TRBV25-1 and TRBJ1-2; a weak D match, TRBD1 (5 bases). This CDR3 comprises 12 residues. In germline, CDR1 is MGHDK, CDR2 SYGVNS. V gave up 7 bases and J gave up 5 bases, with 11 bases separating them.

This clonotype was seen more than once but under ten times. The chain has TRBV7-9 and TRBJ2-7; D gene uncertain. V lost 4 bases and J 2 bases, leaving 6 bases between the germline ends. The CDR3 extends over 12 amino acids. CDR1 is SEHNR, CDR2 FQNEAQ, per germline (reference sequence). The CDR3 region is CASSSETYEQYF. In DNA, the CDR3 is TGTGCCAGCAGCTCCGAGACCTACGAGCAGTACTTC.

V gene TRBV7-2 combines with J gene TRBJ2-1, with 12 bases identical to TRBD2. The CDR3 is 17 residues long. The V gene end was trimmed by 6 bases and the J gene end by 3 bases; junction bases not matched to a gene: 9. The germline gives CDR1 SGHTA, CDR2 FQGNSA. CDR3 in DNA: TGTGCCAGCAGGTCTACACTAGCGGGAGGACTCTACAATGAGCAGTTCTTC. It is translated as CASRSTLAGGLYNEQFF.

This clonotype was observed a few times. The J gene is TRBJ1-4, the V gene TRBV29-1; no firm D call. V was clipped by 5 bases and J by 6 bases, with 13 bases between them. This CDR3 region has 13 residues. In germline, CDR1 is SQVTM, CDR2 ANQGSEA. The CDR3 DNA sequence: TGCAGCGTTTGGGGAGCAGAGGATGAAAAACTGTTTTTT. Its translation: CSVWGAEDEKLFF.

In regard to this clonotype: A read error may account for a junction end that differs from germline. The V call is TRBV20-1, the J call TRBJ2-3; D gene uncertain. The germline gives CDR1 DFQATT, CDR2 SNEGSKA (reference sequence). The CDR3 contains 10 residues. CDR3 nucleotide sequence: TGCAGTGCTAGAGTATCGACCCCTCCATTT. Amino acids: CSARVSTPPF.

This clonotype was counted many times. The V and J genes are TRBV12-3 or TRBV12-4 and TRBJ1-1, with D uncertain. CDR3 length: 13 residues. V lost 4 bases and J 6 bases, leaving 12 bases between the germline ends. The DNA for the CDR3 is TGTGCCAGCAGTTCCCCAGGTTACTCTGAAGCTTTCTTT. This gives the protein CASSSPGYSEAFF.

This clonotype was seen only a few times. The CDR3 DNA sequence: TGTGCCAGCAGCTTAGCGTACCAGCGGGGGGACCAAGAGACCCAGTACTTC. Protein product: CASSLAYQRGDQETQYF. This chain links TRBV7-9 with TRBJ2-5, with TRBD2 matching 9 bases. CDR1 SEHNR and CDR2 FQNEAQ come from the germline V gene (reference sequence). The J segment lost 0 bases and the V segment lost 0 bases, leaving 5 bases of the junction unmatched. CDR3 size: 17 residues.

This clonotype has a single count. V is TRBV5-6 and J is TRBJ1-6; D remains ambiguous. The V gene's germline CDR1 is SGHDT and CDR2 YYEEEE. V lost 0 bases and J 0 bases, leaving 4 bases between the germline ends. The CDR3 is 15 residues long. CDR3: CASSLEGSYNSPLHF. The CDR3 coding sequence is TGTGCCAGCAGCTTGGAGGGCTCCTATAATTCACCCCTCCACTTT.

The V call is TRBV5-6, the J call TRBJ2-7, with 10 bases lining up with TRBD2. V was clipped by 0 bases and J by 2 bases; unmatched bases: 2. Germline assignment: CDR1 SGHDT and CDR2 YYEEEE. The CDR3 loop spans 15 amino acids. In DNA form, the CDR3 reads TGTGCCAGCAGCTTGGCACTAGCGGGGACCTACGAGCAGTACTTC. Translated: CASSLALAGTYEQYF.